This T cell receptor (beta chain) was recovered during a study of blood T cell repertoires in COVID-19. Study as a whole: Spain, Italy and the United States supplied samples that represented acute and convalescent COVID-19. T cells, B-cell-depleted T cells, or PBMCs provided the cDNA or gDNA that served as material.

The method was immunoSEQ multiplex PCR; TCRdb's version includes in-frame clones alone and lacks a portion of them. Among some 150,000 clones listed, approximately 90% were seen once. The CDR3 spans 16 residues. V lost 1 base to trimming and J lost 3 bases, with 16 bases between them. The germline V gene encodes CDR1 SGHDT and CDR2 YYEEEE. The V call is TRBV5-6, the J call TRBJ1-1, with D tentatively TRBD1 (6 bases). Sequencing used peripheral blood. This clonotype was obtained from a woman in her thirties or forties with acute or convalescent COVID-19. The CDR3 region is CASSLTQGGGYTEAFF. The CDR3 nucleotides read TGTGCCAGCAGCTTGACCCAGGGCGGGGGCTACACTGAAGCTTTCTTT.